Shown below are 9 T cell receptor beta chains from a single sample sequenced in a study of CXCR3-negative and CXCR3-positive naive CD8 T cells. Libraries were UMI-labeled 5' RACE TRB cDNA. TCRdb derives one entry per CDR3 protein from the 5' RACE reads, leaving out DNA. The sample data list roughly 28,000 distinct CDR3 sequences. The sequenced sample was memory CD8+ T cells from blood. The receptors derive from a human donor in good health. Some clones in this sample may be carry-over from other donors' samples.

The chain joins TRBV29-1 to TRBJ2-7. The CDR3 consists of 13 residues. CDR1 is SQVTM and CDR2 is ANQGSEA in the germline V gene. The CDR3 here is CSVFGGDSYEQYF.

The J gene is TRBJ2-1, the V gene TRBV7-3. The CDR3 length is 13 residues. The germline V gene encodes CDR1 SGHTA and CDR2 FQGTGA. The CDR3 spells CASSLLGSDEQFF.

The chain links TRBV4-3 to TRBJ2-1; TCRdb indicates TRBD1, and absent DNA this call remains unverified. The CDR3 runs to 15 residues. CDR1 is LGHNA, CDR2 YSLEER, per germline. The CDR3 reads CASSQALGTNNEQFF.

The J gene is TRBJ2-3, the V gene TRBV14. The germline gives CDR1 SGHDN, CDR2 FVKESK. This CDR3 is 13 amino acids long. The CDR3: CASSQEFPDTQYF.

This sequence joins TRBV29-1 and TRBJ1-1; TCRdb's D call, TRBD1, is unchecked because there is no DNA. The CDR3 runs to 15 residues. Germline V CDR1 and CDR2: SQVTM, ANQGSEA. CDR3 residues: CSVDPFGTGNTEAFF.

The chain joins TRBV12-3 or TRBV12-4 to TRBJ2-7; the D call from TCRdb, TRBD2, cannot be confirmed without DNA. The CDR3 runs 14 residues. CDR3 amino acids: CASSFMRDSLEQYF.

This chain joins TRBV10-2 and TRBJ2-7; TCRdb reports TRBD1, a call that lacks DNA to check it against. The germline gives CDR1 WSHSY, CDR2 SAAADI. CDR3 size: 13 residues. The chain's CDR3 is CASKQGSSYEQYF.

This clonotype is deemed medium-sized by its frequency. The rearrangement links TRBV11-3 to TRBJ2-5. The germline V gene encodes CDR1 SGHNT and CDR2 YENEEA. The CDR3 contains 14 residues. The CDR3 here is CASSPREYQETQYF.

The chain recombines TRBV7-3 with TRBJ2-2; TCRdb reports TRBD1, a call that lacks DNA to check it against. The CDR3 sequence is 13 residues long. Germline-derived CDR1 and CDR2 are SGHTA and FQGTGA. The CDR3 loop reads CASSPGQSGELFF.